One sample yielded the 5 T cell receptor beta chains listed below, sequenced in a study of T cell responses to AZD1222 COVID-19 vaccine. The assay was immunoSEQ multiplex PCR, and TCRdb's table has in-frame clones only and misses some. The table records 84,000 or so clones, about 86% of them present only once. The input for sequencing was peripheral blood, taken on day 0 of AZD1222 vaccination. These receptors were taken from an adult in good health.

This chain links TRBV3-1 (or the pseudogene TRBV3-2) with TRBJ2-7; a possible D gene is TRBD2 (6 bases). The CDR3 spans 14 residues. The germline CDR1 and CDR2 sequences are LGHDT and YNNKEL (reference sequence). V gave up 7 bases and J gave up 2 bases, with 15 bases separating them. In DNA form, the CDR3 reads TGTGCCAGCACCTTGGGACTGAACACCTACGAGCAGTACTTC. The encoded protein is CASTLGLNTYEQYF.

V gene TRBV19 combines with J gene TRBJ2-1, with D tentatively TRBD2 (6 bases). Germline V lookup: CDR1 LNHDA, CDR2 SQIVND (reference sequence). This CDR3 spans 15 amino acids. Between the trimmed V and J ends, which lost 2 bases and 6 bases, there was a span of 14 bases. CDR3 in DNA: TGTGCCAGTAGTATAACGGCGGGAAAACGCAATGAGCAGTTCTTC. It specifies CASSITAGKRNEQFF.

This clone was seen a few times. The V gene is TRBV15, the J gene TRBJ2-1; TRBD1 aligns across 10 bases. The CDR3 contains 18 residues. The germline V gene has CDR1 LNHNV and CDR2 YYDKDF (reference sequence). V lost 4 bases and J lost 8; bases outside the gene matches: 17. CDR3 loop: CATSKGEPGQGTRDEQFF. The DNA of the CDR3 is TGTGCCACCAGCAAGGGGGAACCGGGACAGGGGACGAGGGATGAGCAGTTCTTC.

This sequence joins TRBV7-2 and TRBJ2-3; D call uncertain. Trimming stripped 1 base from V and 0 bases from J, with 5 bases between. CDR1 and CDR2 (germline): SGHTA, FQGNSA. The length of the CDR3 is 14 residues. The CDR3 coding sequence is TGTGCCAGCAGCTTAGGAGCTAGCACAGATACGCAGTATTTT. Translation: CASSLGASTDTQYF. The complete variable domain, with remaining parts taken from reference TRBV7-2 and TRBJ2-3, reads GAGVSQSPSNKVTEKGKDVELRCDPISGHTALYWYRQSLGQGLEFLIYFQGNSAPDKSGLPSDRFSAERTGGSVSTLTIQRTQQEDSAVYLCASSLGASTDTQYFGPGTRLTVL.

V is TRBV5-1 and J is TRBJ1-1; D uncertain. The CDR3 totals 14 residues. Between the trimmed V and J ends, which lost 0 bases and 3 bases, there was a span of 9 bases. Germline V gene sequence: CDR1 SGHRS, CDR2 YFSETQ. The CDR3 sequence: CASSLEGGYTEAFF. The DNA for the CDR3 is TGCGCCAGCAGCTTGGAGGGCGGATACACTGAAGCTTTCTTT.